This T cell receptor beta chain comes out of a study of T-cell reconstitution after alpha-beta-depleted transplantation in children. Germline CDR1 reads SGHAT; CDR2 reads FQNNGV. This CDR3 is 15 amino acids long. The V end lost 5 bases, the J end lost 12 bases, and 20 bases lay between the germline ends. This clonotype turned up a few times. For TCRbeta, the library was prepared with unique molecular identifiers. In TCRdb, the PCR reads were re-called with MiXCR into one record per CDR3 protein. The sample carries some 200,000 distinct CDR3 sequences, 13% to 15% recorded once. The material sequenced was PBMCs from the stem cell graft donor, taken from the stem cell graft. The rearrangement uses TRBV11-2 and TRBJ1-6; TRBD1 is a possible D gene (5 bases). The TCR originated in a human donor who donated a stem cell graft to a child with acute lymphoblastic leukemia. Here the CDR3 reads CASSPSTARGGPLHF. CDR3 coding DNA: TGTGCCAGCAGCCCCTCGACAGCCCGTGGGGGACCCCTCCACTTT.